Presented here are 3 T cell receptor beta chains from one specimen sequenced in a study of tumor-infiltrating lymphocytes in glioblastoma multiforme. TCR beta libraries were built from RNA through three nested multiplex PCR rounds using modified ARM-PCR. Each CDR3 protein is one row after TCRdb ran MiXCR on the multiplex PCR reads. The data show thousands of distinct CDR3 sequences, with over 60% seen just once and about half held by the top ten. Sequenced material: brain tumor tissue. All receptors derive from a male donor with glioblastoma.

This clonotype has a single count. The rearrangement links TRBV20-1 to TRBJ1-1; perhaps TRBD1 as D (5 bases). CDR3 size: 15 residues. Trimming left V 6 bases short and J 0 bases short, with 17 bases between. Germline V CDR1 and CDR2: DFQATT, SNEGSKA (reference sequence). CDR3: CSATQSGGMNTEAFF. The CDR3 nucleotides are TGCAGTGCCACGCAGTCCGGGGGGATGAACACTGAAGCTTTCTTT.

This chain joins TRBV6-1 and TRBJ2-2, with D maybe TRBD2 (6 bases). V lost 0 bases to trimming and J lost 6 bases, with 11 bases between them. Germline lookup yields CDR1 MNHNS and CDR2 SASEGT. The CDR3 runs to 15 residues. The CDR3 here is CASSEAHGGSGELFF. The CDR3 nucleotides are TGTGCCAGCAGTGAAGCGCACGGGGGTTCCGGGGAGCTGTTTTTT.

The V gene is TRBV20-1, the J gene TRBJ1-5, with D possibly matching TRBD1 (6 bases). The ends were cut back, 4 bases at V and 5 bases at J, with 24 bases in the middle. This CDR3 has 17 amino acids. Per germline, CDR1 DFQATT and CDR2 SNEGSKA (reference sequence). The CDR3 loop is CSATAAQGQGYYQPQHF. In nucleotides, the CDR3 is TGCAGTGCTACCGCAGCTCAGGGGCAGGGCTATTATCAGCCCCAGCATTTT.